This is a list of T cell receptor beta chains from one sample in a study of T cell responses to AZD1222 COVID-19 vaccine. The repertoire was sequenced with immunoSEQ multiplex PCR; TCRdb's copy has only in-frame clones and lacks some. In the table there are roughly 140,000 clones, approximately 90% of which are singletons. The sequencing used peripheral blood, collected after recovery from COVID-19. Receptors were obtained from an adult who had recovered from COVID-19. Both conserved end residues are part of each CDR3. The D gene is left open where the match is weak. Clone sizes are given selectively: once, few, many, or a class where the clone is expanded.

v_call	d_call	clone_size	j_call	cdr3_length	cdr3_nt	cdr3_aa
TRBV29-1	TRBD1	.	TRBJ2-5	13	TGCAGCGCCGAGGACAGGGGGCTAGAGACCCAGTACTTC	CSAEDRGLETQYF
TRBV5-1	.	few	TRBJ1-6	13	TGCGCCAGCAGCTTGGAAGGGGATAGACCCCTCCACTTT	CASSLEGDRPLHF
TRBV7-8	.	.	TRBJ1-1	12	TGTGCCAGCAGCTTCAATAGAGAAGAAGCTTTCTTT	CASSFNREEAFF
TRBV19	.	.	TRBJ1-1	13	TGTGCCAGTAGTCTTGACGCCGCCACTGAAGCTTTCTTT	CASSLDAATEAFF
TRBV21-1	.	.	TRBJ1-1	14	TGTGCCAGCAGCTCCCCCCGGAGGGACACTGAAGCTTTCTTT	CASSSPRRDTEAFF
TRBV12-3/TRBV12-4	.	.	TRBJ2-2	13	TGTGCCAGCAACATAGGGGGGCCCGGGGAGCTGTTTTTT	CASNIGGPGELFF
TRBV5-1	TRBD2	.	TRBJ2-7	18	TGCGCCAGCAGCTCAGGACTAGCGGGAGGAGATACGGGATACGAGCAGTACTTC	CASSSGLAGGDTGYEQYF
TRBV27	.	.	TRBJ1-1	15	TGTGCCAGCAGTCTTGGGGCGGGGACGAACACTGAAGCTTTCTTT	CASSLGAGTNTEAFF
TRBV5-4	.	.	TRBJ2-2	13	TGTGCCAGCAGCTTGGGGGGGGAAGGGGAGCTGTTTTTT	CASSLGGEGELFF
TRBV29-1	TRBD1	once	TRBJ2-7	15	TGCAGCGTTGGATTGAATCCCGGGACAGCCTACGAGCAGTACTTC	CSVGLNPGTAYEQYF
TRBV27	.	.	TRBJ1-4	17	TGTGCCAGCAGTCTCCATTCGGGCAGACCAACTAATGAAAAACTGTTTTTT	CASSLHSGRPTNEKLFF
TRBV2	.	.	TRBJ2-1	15	TGTGCCAGCATCTTAGACAGCACCACCAACAATGAGCAGTTCTTC	CASILDSTTNNEQFF
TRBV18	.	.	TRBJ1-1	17	TGTGCCAGCTCACCCCGAGGGGGGACGACGATGAACACTGAAGCTTTCTTT	CASSPRGGTTMNTEAFF
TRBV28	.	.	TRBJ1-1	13	TGTGCCAGCATCCCCAGGAGTCACACTGAAGCTTTCTTT	CASIPRSHTEAFF
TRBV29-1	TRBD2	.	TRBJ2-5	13	TGCAGCGTGCCTTTAGCGGGAGCGGAGACCCAGTACTTC	CSVPLAGAETQYF
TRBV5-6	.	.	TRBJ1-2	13	TGTGCCAGCAGCTTACAAACAGACTATGGCTACACCTTC	CASSLQTDYGYTF
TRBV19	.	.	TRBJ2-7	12	TGTGCCAGTAGTAATTCATACTACGAGCAGTACTTC	CASSNSYYEQYF
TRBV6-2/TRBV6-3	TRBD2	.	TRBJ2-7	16	TGTGCCAGCAGTTACCTAGGGACTAGCAGAGCCTACGAGCAGTACTTC	CASSYLGTSRAYEQYF
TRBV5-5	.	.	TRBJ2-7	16	TGTGCCAGCAGCTTCTTATCTAGTGGCCGGTCCTACGAGCAGTACTTC	CASSFLSSGRSYEQYF
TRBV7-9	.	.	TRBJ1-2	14	TGTGCCAGCAGCTTAGAAACCGGGACATTCGGCTACACCTTC	CASSLETGTFGYTF
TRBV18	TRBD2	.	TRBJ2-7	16	TGTGCCAGCTCCCCGGGACTAGCGGGTGTCTCCTACGAGCAGTACTTC	CASSPGLAGVSYEQYF
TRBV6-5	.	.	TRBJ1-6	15	TGTGCCAGCAGTTATCTCGTAGCCTTCGATTCACCCCTCCACTTT	CASSYLVAFDSPLHF
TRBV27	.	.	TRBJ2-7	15	TGTGCCAGCAGTCTCATCCGCGGGACCAACTACGAGCAGTACTTC	CASSLIRGTNYEQYF
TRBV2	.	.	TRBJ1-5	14	TGTGCCAGCAGTGGGCCAGGAGGGAAACAGCCCCAGCATTTT	CASSGPGGKQPQHF
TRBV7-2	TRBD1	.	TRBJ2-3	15	TGTGCCAGCAGCCAGCAACAGGGGAGCACAGATACGCAGTATTTT	CASSQQQGSTDTQYF
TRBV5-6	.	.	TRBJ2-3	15	TGTGCCAGCAGCTTGCTAGGGCCAGCAGGTCATACGCAGTATTTT	CASSLLGPAGHTQYF
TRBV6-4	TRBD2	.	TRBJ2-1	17	TGTGCCCAACCGGCCGGGACTAGCGGTCATTCCTACAATGAGCAGTTCTTC	CAQPAGTSGHSYNEQFF
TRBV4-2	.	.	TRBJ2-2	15	TGTGCCAGCAGCCAAGAGATCCATCGGACCGGGGAGCTGTTTTTT	CASSQEIHRTGELFF
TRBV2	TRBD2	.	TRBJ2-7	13	TGTGCCAGCACGGGGCGGGAGTGGTACGAGCAGTACTTC	CASTGREWYEQYF
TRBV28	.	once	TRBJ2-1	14	TGTGCCAGCAGCCCCCCGCCCGGCTACAATGAGCAGTTCTTC	CASSPPPGYNEQFF